The next 4 T cell receptor beta chains were all read from a single sample in a study of identical twins. TCRdb ran MiXCR on the 5' RACE reads and lists one entry per CDR3 protein. The data contain approximately 1.8 million distinct CDR3 sequences, about 32% of them singletons. The sample consisted of cord blood. These receptors were obtained from a newborn girl in good health.

This chain uses TRBV7-2 with TRBJ2-7; tentatively, D is TRBD2 (5 bases). The V end was cut by 1 base, the J end by 3 bases, with 13 bases between. The CDR3 runs 15 residues. CDR1 is SGHTA, CDR2 FQGNSA, per germline. The chain's CDR3 is CASSLVLVGVYEQYF. The CDR3 coding sequence is TGTGCCAGCAGCTTAGTCTTGGTCGGGGTCTACGAGCAGTACTTC.

The chain combines TRBV20-1 with TRBJ1-2; D perhaps matches TRBD1 (5 bases). The germline V gene has CDR1 DFQATT and CDR2 SNEGSKA (reference sequence). The CDR3 has 14 residues. Trimming took off 5 bases at V and 5 bases at J, with 18 bases between the two ends. The CDR3: CSAGVREGVYGYTF. In DNA form, the CDR3 reads TGCAGTGCTGGCGTCAGGGAAGGGGTTTATGGCTACACCTTC.

The genes are TRBV28 and TRBJ2-1; 7 bases align to TRBD2. Germline CDR1 MDHEN, CDR2 SYDVKM. J was trimmed by 2 bases and V by 4 bases; bases with no gene match: 5. This CDR3 has 15 amino acids. CDR3 bases: TGTGCCAGCAGTTACCGACTAGCCCCCTACAATGAGCAGTTCTTC. It is translated as CASSYRLAPYNEQFF. Complete variable domain (other parts from reference TRBV28 and TRBJ2-1): DVKVTQSSRYLVKRTGEKVFLECVQDMDHENMFWYRQDPGLGLRLIYFSYDVKMKEKGDIPEGYSVSREKKERFSLILESASTNQTSMYLCASSYRLAPYNEQFFGPGTRLTVL.

The V gene is TRBV28, the J gene TRBJ1-4; D gene unclear. Trimming took off 2 bases at V and 14 bases at J, with 15 bases between the two ends. There are 13 residues in the CDR3. From germline, CDR1 is MDHEN and CDR2 SYDVKM. CDR3 region: CASSLDTGRRLFF. The CDR3 bases are TGTGCCAGCAGTTTAGACACCGGCCGCCGGCTGTTTTTT.